The 4 T cell receptor beta chains listed next were all sequenced from one sample in a study of T cells after yellow fever vaccination. Each CDR3 protein gets one entry after TCRdb re-called the 5' RACE reads with MiXCR. The profile covers some 110,000 distinct CDR3 sequences, with more than 7.5% appearing a single time and roughly 23% taken by the ten largest. The starting material was CD8+ T cells sorted from PBMCs, obtained 45 days after the yellow fever booster vaccination. The receptor set was obtained from a man younger than 45 who received the YFV17D yellow fever vaccine.

This clonotype has ten or more counts. The chain joins TRBV6-5 to TRBJ2-7; TRBD1 matches at 7 bases. CDR3 length: 13 residues. The germline V gene has CDR1 MNHEY and CDR2 SVGAGI. V was clipped by 9 bases and J by 2 bases; unmatched bases: 7. As DNA, the CDR3 is TGTGCCAGTGGGATGACAGGGACCTACGAGCAGTACTTC. Its protein is CASGMTGTYEQYF.

The chain has TRBV4-3 and TRBJ2-1; D gene uncertain. This CDR3 is built from 14 residues. The V end lost 6 bases, the J end lost 7 bases, and 16 bases lay between the germline ends. Germline values: CDR1 LGHNA, CDR2 YSLEER. Here the CDR3 reads CASRLEVGKNEQFF. DNA of the CDR3: TGCGCCAGCAGGCTAGAGGTGGGAAAAAATGAGCAGTTCTTC.

This clonotype was found many times. The rearrangement links TRBV12-3 or TRBV12-4 to TRBJ2-1, with unresolved D. The CDR3 length is 15 residues. Trimming took off 5 bases at V and 0 bases at J, with 11 bases between the two ends. This chain's CDR3 is CASSQLAYSYNEQFF. The CDR3 DNA is TGTGCCAGCAGTCAGCTTGCGTACTCCTACAATGAGCAGTTCTTC.

There are many counts of this clonotype. The chain employs TRBV7-9 and TRBJ2-3, with D perhaps TRBD2 (7 bases). V lost 1 base and J lost 4, with 15 bases in between. This CDR3 contains 16 residues. Germline V lookup: CDR1 SEHNR, CDR2 FQNEAQ (reference sequence). CDR3 sequence (DNA): TGTGCCAGCAGCTTAGAGCCGGCGGGGGCAGCAGATACGCAGTATTTT. Encoded protein: CASSLEPAGAADTQYF.